This is a list of T cell receptor beta chains from one sample in a study of sequential checkpoint blockade in melanoma. Clones were read by immunoSEQ multiplex PCR, and TCRdb kept only the in-frame ones, dropping some. The sample contains about 12,000 clones, 70% to 85% of which appear only once. The source was CD8+ T cells sorted from blood (inferred from file names), collected from a patient given nivolumab and ipilimumab in sequence. The receptor source for this set is a human donor with melanoma. Each CDR3 is given with its conserved first and last residue. The order of the fields is V gene, J gene, D gene, clone size, CDR3 protein, CDR3 DNA. D genes are given only for firm matches. Clone size is given for some rows only: seen once, a few or many times, or a class if the clone is expanded.

v_gene: TRBV9; j_gene: TRBJ2-7; d_gene: TRBD2; abundance: NA; CDR3aa: CASSRGGSIEQYF; CDR3nt: TGTGCCAGCAGCCGCGGCGGGAGTATTGAGCAGTACTTC
v_gene: TRBV6-5; j_gene: TRBJ2-1; d_gene: NA; abundance: NA; CDR3aa: CASSTGLSHNEQFF; CDR3nt: TGTGCCAGCAGTACGGGACTCTCGCACAATGAGCAGTTCTTC
v_gene: TRBV6-4; j_gene: TRBJ2-2; d_gene: TRBD2; abundance: NA; CDR3aa: CASAPGGSTGELFF; CDR3nt: TGTGCCAGCGCACCGGGAGGGAGCACCGGGGAGCTGTTTTTT
v_gene: TRBV7-8; j_gene: TRBJ2-7; d_gene: NA; abundance: large; CDR3aa: CASSLDQGGEQYF; CDR3nt: TGTGCCAGCAGCTTAGATCAGGGGGGCGAGCAGTACTTC
v_gene: TRBV19; j_gene: TRBJ1-3; d_gene: TRBD1; abundance: once; CDR3aa: CASSMTRDSSGNTIYF; CDR3nt: TGTGCCAGTAGTATGACCCGGGACAGCTCTGGAAACACCATATATTTT
v_gene: TRBV7-3; j_gene: TRBJ2-3; d_gene: NA; abundance: NA; CDR3aa: CASSLIAGTDTQYF; CDR3nt: TGTGCCAGCAGCTTAATAGCGGGCACAGATACGCAGTATTTT
v_gene: TRBV5-8; j_gene: TRBJ2-1; d_gene: TRBD2; abundance: few; CDR3aa: CASSLAGRGAPYNEQFF; CDR3nt: TGTGCCAGCAGCTTGGCTGGGCGGGGGGCCCCCTACAATGAGCAGTTCTTC
v_gene: TRBV5-5; j_gene: TRBJ1-2; d_gene: NA; abundance: few; CDR3aa: CASSLARVGYGYTF; CDR3nt: TGTGCCAGCAGCTTGGCCAGGGTGGGCTATGGCTACACCTTC
v_gene: TRBV28; j_gene: TRBJ2-7; d_gene: NA; abundance: NA; CDR3aa: CASSLFGDSPYEQYF; CDR3nt: TGTGCCAGCAGTTTATTTGGCGACAGTCCCTACGAGCAGTACTTC
v_gene: TRBV4-1; j_gene: TRBJ1-1; d_gene: TRBD1; abundance: NA; CDR3aa: CASSQDPGQVNTEAFF; CDR3nt: TGCGCCAGCAGCCAAGATCCGGGACAGGTGAACACTGAAGCTTTCTTT
v_gene: TRBV5-1; j_gene: TRBJ2-5; d_gene: TRBD2; abundance: NA; CDR3aa: CASSLVLAGGETQYF; CDR3nt: TGCGCCAGCAGCTTAGTCCTAGCGGGAGGTGAGACCCAGTACTTC
v_gene: TRBV6-5; j_gene: TRBJ2-7; d_gene: TRBD1; abundance: once; CDR3aa: CASSYGTGFEQYF; CDR3nt: TGTGCCAGCAGCTACGGGACAGGGTTCGAGCAGTACTTC
v_gene: TRBV27; j_gene: TRBJ2-2; d_gene: TRBD2; abundance: NA; CDR3aa: CATSSPPPGLATNTGELFF; CDR3nt: TGTGCCACCTCCTCACCCCCCCCGGGACTAGCGACGAACACCGGGGAGCTGTTTTTT
v_gene: TRBV7-8; j_gene: TRBJ2-3; d_gene: NA; abundance: once; CDR3aa: CASRLQLGTDTQYF; CDR3nt: TGTGCCAGCCGGCTTCAACTAGGCACAGATACGCAGTATTTT
v_gene: TRBV11-3; j_gene: TRBJ1-1; d_gene: NA; abundance: NA; CDR3aa: CASSDGTSNTEAFF; CDR3nt: TGTGCCAGCAGCGACGGGACATCGAACACTGAAGCTTTCTTT
v_gene: TRBV6-1; j_gene: TRBJ1-5; d_gene: NA; abundance: NA; CDR3aa: CASSAPSGGWGNQPQHF; CDR3nt: TGTGCCAGCAGTGCCCCCTCCGGGGGGTGGGGCAATCAGCCCCAGCATTTT
v_gene: TRBV6-5; j_gene: TRBJ2-1; d_gene: NA; abundance: once; CDR3aa: CASSQSGKTDEQFF; CDR3nt: TGTGCCAGCAGTCAATCGGGGAAAACCGATGAGCAGTTCTTC